Presented here are 8 T cell receptor beta chains from one specimen sequenced in a study of T cell responses to AZD1222 COVID-19 vaccine listed by TCRdb under 2021. Receptors were amplified or captured by the immunoSEQ multiplex PCR assay. TCRdb carries this immuneACCESS record with in-frame sequences only. Its versions omit some clonotypes, under half of them owing to an unresolved V gene in the studies checked, with the rest unexplained. Counted in this sample were some 83,000 clones; approximately 91% of them appeared once. Approximately 5.1% of the sample goes to the ten largest clones. What the time point label conveys for this sample: about 28 days (+/-7) after the second vaccine dose. The sample here was peripheral blood, taken 28 days after the second AZD1222 dose. The receptor source for this set is an adult who received the AZD1222 COVID-19 vaccine.

In DNA form, the CDR3 reads TGTGCCAGCAGCTTATTCCTCGGGGGGAACATTCAGTACTTC. Translated, it gives CASSLFLGGNIQYF. The chain combines TRBV7-9 with TRBJ2-4, with 7 bases lining up with TRBD2. The V gene end was trimmed by 2 bases and the J gene end by 7 bases; junction bases not matched to a gene: 5. Germline CDR1 reads SEHNR; CDR2 reads FQNEAQ (reference sequence). The length of the CDR3 is 14 residues.

The chain uses TRBV19 and TRBJ1-2; the D gene is possibly TRBD1 (6 bases). The CDR3 covers 14 residues. Trimming shortened V by 7 bases and J by 7 bases, and 19 bases separated the two germline ends. Germline assignment: CDR1 LNHDA and CDR2 SQIVND (reference sequence). CDR3 loop: CASITTTTGSGYTF. CDR3 nucleotide sequence: TGTGCCAGTATCACGACCACAACAGGGTCTGGCTACACCTTC.

V and J are TRBV30 and TRBJ1-3; D is undetermined. The CDR3 has 15 residues. Germline CDR1 is GTSNPN and CDR2 is SVGIG (reference sequence). The V gene lost 2 bases and the J gene lost 3 bases, with 14 bases spanning the gap. In DNA form, the CDR3 reads TGTGCCTGGAGTACTGGAAACATCGGTGGAAACACCATATATTTT. Its translation: CAWSTGNIGGNTIYF.

V gene TRBV5-5 combines with J gene TRBJ1-2, with 8 positions matching TRBD1. Germline V lookup: CDR1 SGHKS, CDR2 YYEKEE (reference sequence). The CDR3 spans 13 residues. V shed 3 bases, J shed 7 bases, and the junction held 5 bases outside the gene matches. Here the CDR3 DNA reads TGTGCCAGCAGCTCTGGACAGGGTAGTGGCTACACCTTC. Translation: CASSSGQGSGYTF. Variable domain in full (rest from reference TRBV5-5 and TRBJ1-2): DAGVTQSPTHLIKTRGQQVTLRCSPISGHKSVSWYQQVLGQGPQFIFQYYEKEERGRGNFPDRFSARQFPNYSSELNVNALLLGDSALYLCASSSGQGSGYTFGSGTRLTVV.

This sequence joins TRBV28 and TRBJ1-1; 9 bases match TRBD1. V lost 9 bases to trimming and J lost 1 base; unmatched junction nucleotides: 9. In germline, CDR1 is MDHEN, CDR2 SYDVKM. The CDR3 consists of 15 residues. CDR3 in DNA: TGTGCCAGTCTAATACCGGGACAGGGGAACACTGAAGCTTTCTTT. It translates to CASLIPGQGNTEAFF.

The chain recombines TRBV19 with TRBJ1-1; 9 nucleotides line up with TRBD1. Germline-derived CDR1 and CDR2 are LNHDA and SQIVND (reference sequence). This CDR3 region has 14 residues. Germline trimming cut 7 bases from V and 4 bases from J; bases unmatched to any gene: 7. The chain's CDR3 is CASTTGGLGTEAFF. The CDR3 DNA is TGTGCCAGTACCACAGGGGGCTTAGGCACTGAAGCTTTCTTT.

The chain links TRBV3-1 (or the pseudogene TRBV3-2) to TRBJ2-1; D assignment may be TRBD1 or TRBD2 (5 bases each). V dropped 4 bases and J dropped 5 bases, with 12 bases sitting between them. Germline values: CDR1 LGHDT, CDR2 YNNKEL (reference sequence). The CDR3 spans 14 residues. The CDR3 DNA reads as TGTGCCAGCAGCCCTACCGGGACCGACAATGAGCAGTTCTTC. Translating it yields CASSPTGTDNEQFF.

V is TRBV21-1 and J is TRBJ2-1. TRBV21-1 is shown as a pseudogene. The CDR3 spans 16 residues. DNA for the CDR3: TGTGCCAGCAGCAAAGGTCCTTTCTGGGCGGCCAATGAGCAGTTCTTC. Its protein product is CASSKGPFWAANEQFF.